This T cell receptor (beta chain) was sequenced for a study of OX40 agonist ivuxolimab in advanced cancers. Whole-study context: The patients received agonistic anti-OX40 (CD134) antibody ivuxolimab. The study's findings and limits: The antigens recognized by the expanded peripheral T cells, that is their antigen specificity, were not determined. Part of the nonresponder group also had normalized T-cell clonal expansion that was low.

Regarding this clone: Its target is unknown.

This CDR3 is 13 amino acids long. V dropped 6 bases and J dropped 9; count of bases not matched to a gene: 6. Germline-derived CDR1 and CDR2 are SGHTA and FQGTGA. Blood sampling was done at baseline, cycle 4 day 1, and cycle 7 day 1. Profiling relied on immunoSEQ multiplex PCR, and the TCRdb table lists in-frame clones only, not all of them. This table holds around 64,000 clones, over 80% found once. The receptor's source is an adult with an advanced solid tumor such as melanoma, head and neck, liver or kidney cancer. The chain has TRBV7-3 and TRBJ2-3; 10 bases fit TRBD2. This specimen was CD4+ or CD8+ T cells sorted from blood, taken in a trial of the OX40 agonist ivuxolimab. The CDR3 spells CASRPSGGLTQYF. CDR3 coding DNA: TGTGCCAGCAGACCTAGCGGGGGCCTAACGCAGTATTTT.